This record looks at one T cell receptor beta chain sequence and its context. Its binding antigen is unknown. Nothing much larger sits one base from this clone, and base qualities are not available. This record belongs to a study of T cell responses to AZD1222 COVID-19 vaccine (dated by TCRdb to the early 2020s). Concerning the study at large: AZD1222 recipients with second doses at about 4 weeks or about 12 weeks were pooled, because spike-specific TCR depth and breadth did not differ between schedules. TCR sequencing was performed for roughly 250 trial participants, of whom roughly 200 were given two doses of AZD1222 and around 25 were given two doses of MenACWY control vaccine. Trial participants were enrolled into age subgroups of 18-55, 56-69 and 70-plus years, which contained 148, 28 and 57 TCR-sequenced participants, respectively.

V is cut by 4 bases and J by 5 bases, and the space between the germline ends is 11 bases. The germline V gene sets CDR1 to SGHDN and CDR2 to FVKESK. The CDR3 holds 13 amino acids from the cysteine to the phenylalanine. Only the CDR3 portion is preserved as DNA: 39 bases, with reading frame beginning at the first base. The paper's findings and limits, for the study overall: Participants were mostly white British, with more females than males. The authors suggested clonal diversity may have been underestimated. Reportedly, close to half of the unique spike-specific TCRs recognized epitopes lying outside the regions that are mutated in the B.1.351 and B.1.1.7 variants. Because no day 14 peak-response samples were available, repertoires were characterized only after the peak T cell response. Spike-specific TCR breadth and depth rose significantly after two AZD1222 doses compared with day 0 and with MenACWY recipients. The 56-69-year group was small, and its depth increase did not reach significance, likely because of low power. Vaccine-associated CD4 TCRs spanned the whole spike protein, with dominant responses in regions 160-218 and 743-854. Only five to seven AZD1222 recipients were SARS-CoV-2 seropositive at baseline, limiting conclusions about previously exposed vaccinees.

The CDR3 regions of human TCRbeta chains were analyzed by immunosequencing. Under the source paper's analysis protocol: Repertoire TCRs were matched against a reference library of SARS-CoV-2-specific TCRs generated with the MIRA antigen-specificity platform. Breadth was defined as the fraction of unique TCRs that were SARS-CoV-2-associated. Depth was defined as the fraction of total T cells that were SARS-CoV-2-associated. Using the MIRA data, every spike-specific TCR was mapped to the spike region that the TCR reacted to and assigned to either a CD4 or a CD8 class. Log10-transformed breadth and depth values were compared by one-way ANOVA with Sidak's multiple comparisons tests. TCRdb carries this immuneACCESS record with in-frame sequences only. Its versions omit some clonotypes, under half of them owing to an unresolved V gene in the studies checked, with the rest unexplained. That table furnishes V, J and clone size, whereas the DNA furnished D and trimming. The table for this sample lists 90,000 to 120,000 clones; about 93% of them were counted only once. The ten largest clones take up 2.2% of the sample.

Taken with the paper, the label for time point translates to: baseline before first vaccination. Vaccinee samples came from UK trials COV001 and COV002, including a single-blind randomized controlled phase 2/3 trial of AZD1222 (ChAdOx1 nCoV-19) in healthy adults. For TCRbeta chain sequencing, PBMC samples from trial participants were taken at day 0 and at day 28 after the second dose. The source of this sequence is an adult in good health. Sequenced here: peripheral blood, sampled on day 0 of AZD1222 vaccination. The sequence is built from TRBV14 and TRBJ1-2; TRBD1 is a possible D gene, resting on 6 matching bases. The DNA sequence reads TGTGCCAGCAGCCGACAGGCCTATTATGGCTACACCTTC. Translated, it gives CASSRQAYYGYTF.